The 17 T cell receptor beta chains listed next were all sequenced from one sample in a study of CD8+ T cells in alopecia areata. RNA was isolated and reverse transcribed to cDNA, the sequencing template. The method was immunoSEQ multiplex PCR; TCRdb's version includes in-frame clones alone and lacks a portion of them. The table records more than 200,000 clones, under 80% of them present only once. The material sequenced was CD4+ T cells sorted from blood, taken at week 0. The receptors stem from a human donor with alopecia areata.

The V call is TRBV6-5, the J call TRBJ1-2; D perhaps matches TRBD1 (5 bases). The V end lost 1 base, the J end lost 4 bases, and 13 bases lay between the germline ends. Germline V CDR1 and CDR2: MNHEY, SVGAGI. CDR3 length: 15 amino acids. The DNA for the CDR3 is TGTGCCAGCAGTTACTGGAGGGGAGCAGGCTATGGCTACACCTTC. It is translated as CASSYWRGAGYGYTF.

The V and J genes are TRBV2 and TRBJ2-5; tentative D call: TRBD1 (5 bases). Trimming shortened V by 4 bases and J by 0 bases, and 12 bases separated the two germline ends. Per germline, CDR1 SNHLY and CDR2 FYNNEI. The CDR3 consists of 15 residues. The CDR3 loop reads CASSVARTNQETQYF. CDR3 DNA sequence: TGTGCCAGCAGTGTGGCGAGGACAAACCAAGAGACCCAGTACTTC.

V usage is TRBV29-1 and J usage is TRBJ2-5; D gene uncertain. Per germline, CDR1 SQVTM and CDR2 ANQGSEA. Trimming removed 4 bases from V and 4 bases from J, with 10 bases in between. The CDR3 is made up of 12 amino acids. CDR3 in DNA: TGCAGCGTTGTATTGGGAATAGAGACCCAGTACTTC. Protein: CSVVLGIETQYF. Supplemented by reference TRBV29-1 and TRBJ2-5, the full variable domain reads SAVISQKPSRDICQRGTSLTIQCQVDSQVTMMFWYRQQPGQSLTLIATANQGSEATYESGFVIDKFPISRPNLTFSTLTVSNMSPEDSSIYLCSVVLGIETQYFGPGTRLLVL.

V gene TRBV4-1 combines with J gene TRBJ2-1; TRBD2 aligns across 13 bases. J gave up 2 bases and V 4 bases, and 8 bases lay outside the gene matches. Germline V gene lookup returns CDR1 MGHRA and CDR2 YSYEKL. There are 18 residues in the CDR3. CDR3 protein: CASSPGTSGGAPYNEQFF. The CDR3, as DNA: TGCGCCAGCAGCCCCGGAACTAGCGGGGGGGCCCCCTACAATGAGCAGTTCTTC.

This clone was recorded a few times. This chain links TRBV2 with TRBJ1-1; maybe TRBD1 (5 bases). The CDR3 sequence is 15 residues long. V was shortened by 2 bases and J by 0 bases, with 10 bases between the two germline ends. Germline CDR1 is SNHLY and CDR2 is FYNNEI. CDR3 coding DNA: TGTGCCAGCAGTGAACTGGGGCGCATGAACACTGAAGCTTTCTTT. Translation: CASSELGRMNTEAFF.

This rearrangement joins TRBV5-4 to TRBJ2-3; no firm D call. The CDR3 totals 13 residues. CDR1 is SGHNT and CDR2 is YYREEE in the germline V gene (reference sequence). Between the trimmed V and J ends, which lost 7 bases and 1 base, there was a span of 10 bases. CDR3 sequence reads: CASAPVGTDTQYF. The CDR3 nucleotides are TGTGCCAGCGCCCCGGTAGGCACAGATACGCAGTATTTT.

The chain employs TRBV7-2 and TRBJ1-4, with TRBD1 matching 7 bases. V gave up 5 bases and J gave up 7 bases; unmatched junction bases: 10. Per germline, CDR1 SGHTA and CDR2 FQGNSA. The CDR3 spans 15 residues. The CDR3: CASSATTGRSEKLFF. The DNA for the CDR3 is TGTGCCAGCAGCGCTACGACAGGGCGGAGTGAAAAACTGTTTTTT.

The CDR3 loop reads CASSLAVGSDTQYF. In DNA, the CDR3 is TGCGCCAGCAGCTTGGCCGTGGGTTCAGATACGCAGTATTTT. This rearrangement joins TRBV5-1 to TRBJ2-3; D gene unclear. This CDR3 contains 14 residues. Germline values: CDR1 SGHRS, CDR2 YFSETQ. V was pared by 0 bases and J by 4 bases, with 9 bases between.

The J gene is TRBJ1-1, the V gene TRBV30; D might be TRBD1 (5 bases). The CDR3 contains 12 residues. Germline V lookup: CDR1 GTSNPN, CDR2 SVGIG (reference sequence). Deletions cut 4 bases from V and 7 bases from J, with 13 bases between. The CDR3 DNA is TGTGCCTGGAAGCTGGGGACGGTTGAAGCTTTCTTT. This sequence encodes CAWKLGTVEAFF. Based on the CDR3 plus reference TRBV30 and TRBJ1-1, the full variable domain is SQTIHQWPATLVQPVGSPLSLECTVEGTSNPNLYWYRQAAGRGLQLLFYSVGIGQISSEVPQNLSASRPQDRQFILSSKKLLLSDSGFYLCAWKLGTVEAFFGQGTRLTVV.

The chain links TRBV2 to TRBJ1-1, with D maybe TRBD1 (6 bases). CDR1 and CDR2 (germline): SNHLY, FYNNEI. The CDR3 loop spans 12 amino acids. The V end was cut by 9 bases, the J end by 1 base, with 9 bases between. The CDR3 region has the DNA TGTGCCAGGGGGACACAGAACACTGAAGCTTTCTTT. It codes for CARGTQNTEAFF.

The chain uses TRBV7-9 and TRBJ1-6; 7 bases match TRBD1. V shed 5 bases and J 10 bases; nucleotides not matched to a gene: 5. The CDR3 length is 13 residues. The V gene's germline CDR1 is SEHNR and CDR2 FQNEAQ (reference sequence). CDR3 in amino acids: CASSKPGGSPLHF. As DNA, the CDR3 is TGTGCCAGCAGCAAACCAGGGGGGTCACCCCTCCACTTT. Looking up the rest from reference TRBV7-9 and TRBJ1-6 gives the full variable domain: DTGVSQNPRHKITKRGQNVTFRCDPISEHNRLYWYRQTLGQGPEFLTYFQNEAQLEKSRLLSDRFSAERPKGSFSTLEIQRTEQGDSAMYLCASSKPGGSPLHFGNGTRLTVT.

This clone was picked up a small number of times. The chain links TRBV4-2 to TRBJ1-2; D unresolved. The CDR3 has 15 residues. V was clipped by 4 bases and J by 0 bases, with 12 bases between them. The germline CDR1 and CDR2 sequences are LGHNA and YNFKEQ. CDR3 DNA sequence: TGTGCCAGCAGCCCCTGGAGACAAACTAACTATGGCTACACCTTC. This codes for CASSPWRQTNYGYTF.

In DNA form, the CDR3 reads TGTGCCAGCACTCTGACTAGCGGGGGCTACGAGCAGTACTTC. This sequence encodes CASTLTSGGYEQYF. The gene calls are TRBV6-5 and TRBJ2-7, with 12 positions matching TRBD2. Germline values: CDR1 MNHEY, CDR2 SVGAGI. The CDR3 is 14 amino acids. V gave up 7 bases and J gave up 3 bases; unmatched junction bases: 4.

The gene calls are TRBV9 and TRBJ1-4, with D uncertain. Germline CDR1 and CDR2: SGDLS and YYNGEE. Trimming removed 0 bases at V and 6 bases at J, with 15 bases between. This CDR3 comprises 16 residues. CDR3 bases: TGTGCCAGCAGCGTAGCCCCCCAGGCCGGAGATGAAAAACTGTTTTTT. It yields the protein CASSVAPQAGDEKLFF.

The J gene is TRBJ1-2, the V gene TRBV28, with a weak D call TRBD1 (5 bases). Germline assignment: CDR1 MDHEN and CDR2 SYDVKM. The CDR3 has 15 amino acids. The ends were cut back, 6 bases at V and 8 bases at J, with 22 bases in the middle. The CDR3 DNA follows: TGTGCCAGCAGCCTACTAGGAGCGACCCAGGGCGGCTACACCTTC. This gives the protein CASSLLGATQGGYTF.

In its sample, this clone was seen a few times. The chain carries TRBV4-2 and TRBJ2-1, with D possibly being TRBD2 (5 bases). Germline assignment: CDR1 LGHNA and CDR2 YNFKEQ. Deletions cut 0 bases from V and 4 bases from J, with 16 bases between. The CDR3 totals 17 residues. CDR3 loop: CASSQEGLASRYNEQFF. Written as DNA, the CDR3 is TGTGCCAGCAGCCAAGAAGGTCTGGCTAGCAGATACAATGAGCAGTTCTTC.

J is TRBJ2-1 and V is TRBV29-1; TRBD1 matches 8 bases. V lost 7 bases and J lost 10; bases outside the gene matches: 6. CDR1 and CDR2 (germline): SQVTM, ANQGSEA. This CDR3 contains 11 residues. CDR3 in amino acids: CSGDRLYEQFF. As DNA, the CDR3 is TGCAGCGGGGACAGGCTGTACGAGCAGTTCTTC.